The clone carrying this TCR beta chain was counted a few times. Its cognate antigen is unknown. This specimen belongs to a study of regulatory T cells in long-lasting Graves disease. Study outcomes and limitations: Persistent patients had a count of shared public clonotypes (around 2,700) that exceeded that of new patients (around 1,000). There were preferences for TRBV28, TRBJ1-2 and TRBJ2-5 in persistent disease.

This CDR3 comprises 14 residues. J gave up 4 bases and V 6 bases, and 10 bases lay outside the gene matches. CDR1 DFQATT and CDR2 SNEGSKA come from the germline V gene (reference sequence). Time point given: newly diagnosed GD, antithyroid drugs for less than 3 months. From PBMCs, RNA was extracted and then used to make the TCR library. Library construction for TCR beta used iRepertoire HTBI primers and Arm-PCR of CDR3 regions. TCRdb analysed the multiplex PCR reads with MiXCR anew, one entry per CDR3 protein. The table lists roughly 530,000 distinct CDR3 sequences, around 16% of them singletons, with 20% to 25% in the top ten. These data are also associated with another study on T cells in Graves' hyperthyroidism and ophthalmopathy. As reported in that work: Exclusion of patients followed from uncontrolled infection, other autoimmune disease, pregnancy or lactation. The authors' 13 V-J model separated ophthalmopathy from stable hyperthyroidism.

The J gene is TRBJ1-2, the V gene TRBV20-1, with 8 bases that match TRBD1. The TCR comes from a woman aged 40 to 65 with Graves disease. Sample: peripheral blood mononuclear cells (PBMCs), taken at new diagnosis, from a patient treated with antithyroid drugs. The CDR3 loop is CSAFSDRGVYGYTF. CDR3 sequence (DNA): TGCAGTGCGTTCTCTGACAGGGGCGTCTATGGCTACACCTTC.